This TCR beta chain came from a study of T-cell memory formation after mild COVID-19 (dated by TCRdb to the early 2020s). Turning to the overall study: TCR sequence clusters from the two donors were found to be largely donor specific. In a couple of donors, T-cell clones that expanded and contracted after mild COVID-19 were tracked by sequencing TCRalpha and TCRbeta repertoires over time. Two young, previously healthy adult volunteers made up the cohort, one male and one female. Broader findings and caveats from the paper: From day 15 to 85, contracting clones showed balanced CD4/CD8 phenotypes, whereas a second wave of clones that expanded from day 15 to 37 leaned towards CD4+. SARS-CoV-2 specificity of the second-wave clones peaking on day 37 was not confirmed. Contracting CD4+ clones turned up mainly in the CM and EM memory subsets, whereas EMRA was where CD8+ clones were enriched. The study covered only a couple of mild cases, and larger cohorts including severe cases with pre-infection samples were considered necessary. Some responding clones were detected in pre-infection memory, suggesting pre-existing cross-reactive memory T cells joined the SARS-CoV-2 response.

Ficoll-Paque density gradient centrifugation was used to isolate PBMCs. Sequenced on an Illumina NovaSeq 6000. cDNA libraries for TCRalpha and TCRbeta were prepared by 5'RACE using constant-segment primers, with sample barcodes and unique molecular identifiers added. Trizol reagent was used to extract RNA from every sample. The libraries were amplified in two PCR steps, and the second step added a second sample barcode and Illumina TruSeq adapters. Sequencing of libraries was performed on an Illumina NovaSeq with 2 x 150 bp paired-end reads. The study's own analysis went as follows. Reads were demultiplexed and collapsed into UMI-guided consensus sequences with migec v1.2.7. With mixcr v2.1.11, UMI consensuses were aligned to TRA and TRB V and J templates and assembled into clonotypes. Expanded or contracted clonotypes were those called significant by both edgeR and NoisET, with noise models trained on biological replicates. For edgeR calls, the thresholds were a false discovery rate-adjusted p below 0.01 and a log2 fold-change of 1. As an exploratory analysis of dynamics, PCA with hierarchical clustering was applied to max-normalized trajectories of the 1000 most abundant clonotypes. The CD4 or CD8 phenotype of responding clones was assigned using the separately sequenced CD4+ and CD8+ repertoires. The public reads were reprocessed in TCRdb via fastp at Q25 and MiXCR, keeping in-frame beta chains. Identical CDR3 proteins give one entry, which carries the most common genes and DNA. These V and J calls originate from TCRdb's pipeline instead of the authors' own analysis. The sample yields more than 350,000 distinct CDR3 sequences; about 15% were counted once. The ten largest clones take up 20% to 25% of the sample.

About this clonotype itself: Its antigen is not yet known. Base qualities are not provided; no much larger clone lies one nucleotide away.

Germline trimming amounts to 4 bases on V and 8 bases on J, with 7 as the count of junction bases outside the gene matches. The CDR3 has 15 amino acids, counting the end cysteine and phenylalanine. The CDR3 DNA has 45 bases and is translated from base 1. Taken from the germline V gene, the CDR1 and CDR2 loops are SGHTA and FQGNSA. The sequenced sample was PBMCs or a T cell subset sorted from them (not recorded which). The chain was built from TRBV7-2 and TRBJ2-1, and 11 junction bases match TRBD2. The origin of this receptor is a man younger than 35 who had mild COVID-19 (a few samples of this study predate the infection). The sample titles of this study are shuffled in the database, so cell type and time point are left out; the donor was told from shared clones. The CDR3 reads CASSWVAGGRDEQFF. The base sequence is TGTGCCAGCAGCTGGGTAGCGGGGGGGAGGGATGAGCAGTTCTTC.